The 8 T cell receptor beta chains below were found in one sample sequenced in a study of shared clonotypes between healthy human individuals. Libraries were prepared by immunoSEQ multiplex PCR; TCRdb keeps only in-frame clonotypes and omits some of them. This repertoire shows about 480,000 clones, about 75% found once; its top ten account for approximately 12%. The sample consisted of PBMCs. Every receptor here comes from a woman between 35 and 50 years old in good health. Some clones in this sample may be carry-over from other donors' samples.

The chain has TRBV19 and TRBJ1-5, with a possible D match to TRBD1 (6 bases). CDR3 length equals 15 residues. The V gene's germline CDR1 is LNHDA and CDR2 SQIVND (reference sequence). V lost 4 bases to trimming and J lost 3 bases, with 13 bases between them. CDR3 protein: CASSNQGLVNQPQHF. The CDR3, as DNA: TGTGCCAGTAGTAACCAGGGGCTGGTCAATCAGCCCCAGCATTTT. Looking up the rest from reference TRBV19 and TRBJ1-5 gives the full variable domain: DGGITQSPKYLFRKEGQNVTLSCEQNLNHDAMYWYRQDPGQGLRLIYYSQIVNDFQKGDIAEGYSVSREKKESFPLTVTSAQKNPTAFYLCASSNQGLVNQPQHFGDGTRLSIL.

This sequence joins TRBV10-2 and TRBJ2-5; no reliable D call. V shed 4 bases and J shed 2 bases, with 20 bases lying between them. CDR3 length equals 17 residues. CDR1 is WSHSY, CDR2 SAAADI, per germline. The DNA of the CDR3 is TGCGCCAGCAGTGCTTCCCGGGCCACAAAACGACAAGAGACCCAGTACTTC. It specifies CASSASRATKRQETQYF.

CDR3 loop: CSAPTGYGYTF. CDR3 nucleotides: TGCAGTGCACCGACTGGCTATGGCTACACCTTC. The V gene is TRBV20-1, the J gene TRBJ1-2; D call uncertain. The CDR3 covers 11 residues. V was shortened by 6 bases and J by 4 bases, with 9 bases between the two germline ends. Germline assignment: CDR1 DFQATT and CDR2 SNEGSKA (reference sequence).

This clone was seen a single time. The chain couples TRBV7-2 to TRBJ2-2; 7 positions match TRBD1. The CDR3 runs to 15 residues. The germline V gene has CDR1 SGHTA and CDR2 FQGNSA. J lost 7 bases, V lost 6 bases, and 11 bases had no gene match. The CDR3 protein is CASRPSDRVGGELFF. In DNA form, the CDR3 reads TGTGCCAGCAGACCCTCCGACAGGGTGGGCGGGGAGCTGTTTTTT.

The chain employs TRBV21-1 and TRBJ2-5; the table's D call, TRBD2, has no DNA check behind it. TRBV21-1 is annotated as a pseudogene. The CDR3 extends over 14 amino acids. CDR3 DNA sequence: TGTGCCAGCAGCAAAAGGCTAGAACAAGAGACCCAGTACTTC. Translating gives CASSKRLEQETQYF.

The chain carries TRBV20-1 and TRBJ1-5; D not certain. V lost 5 bases and J lost 2, with 4 bases in between. Germline V gene lookup returns CDR1 DFQATT and CDR2 SNEGSKA (reference sequence). CDR3 length: 11 residues. The CDR3 loop is CSAQGNQPQHF. DNA for the CDR3: TGCAGTGCTCAAGGCAATCAGCCCCAGCATTTT.

This chain joins TRBV6-1 and TRBJ2-2; 11 bases agree with TRBD2. J gave up 4 bases and V 9 bases, and 7 bases lay outside the gene matches. Looked up from germline, CDR1 is MNHNS and CDR2 is SASEGT. The CDR3 spans 15 residues. The CDR3 DNA follows: TGTGCCAGTTTTAGGGGACTAGCGGTCACCGGGGAGCTGTTTTTT. Translated: CASFRGLAVTGELFF.

The rearrangement joins TRBV28 to TRBJ1-5; D call uncertain. The ends were cut back, 5 bases at V and 3 bases at J, with 11 bases in the middle. Germline V CDR1 and CDR2: MDHEN, SYDVKM. The CDR3 has 14 residues. The CDR3 region has the DNA TGTGCCAGCAGTCTCATCCCTATCAATCAGCCCCAGCATTTT. It is translated as CASSLIPINQPQHF.